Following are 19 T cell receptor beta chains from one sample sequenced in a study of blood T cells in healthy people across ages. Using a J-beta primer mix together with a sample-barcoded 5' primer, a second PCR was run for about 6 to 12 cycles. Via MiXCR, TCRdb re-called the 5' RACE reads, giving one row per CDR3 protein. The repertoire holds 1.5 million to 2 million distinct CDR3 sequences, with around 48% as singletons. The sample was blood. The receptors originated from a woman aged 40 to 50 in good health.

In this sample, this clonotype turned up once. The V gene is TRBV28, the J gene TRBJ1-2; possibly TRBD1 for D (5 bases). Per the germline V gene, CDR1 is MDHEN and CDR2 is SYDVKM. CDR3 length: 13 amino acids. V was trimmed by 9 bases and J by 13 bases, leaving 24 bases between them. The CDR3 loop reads CASRPGLNPRVTF. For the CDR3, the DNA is TGTGCCAGTCGACCGGGACTTAACCCTCGGGTCACCTTC.

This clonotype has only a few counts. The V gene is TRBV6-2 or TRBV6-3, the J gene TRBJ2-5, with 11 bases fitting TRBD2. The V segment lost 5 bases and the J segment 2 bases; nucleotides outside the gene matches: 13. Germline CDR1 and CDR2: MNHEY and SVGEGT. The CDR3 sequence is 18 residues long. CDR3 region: CASSRIPMTSGDQETQYF. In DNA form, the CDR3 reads TGTGCCAGCAGTCGTATACCTATGACTAGCGGGGATCAAGAGACCCAGTACTTC.

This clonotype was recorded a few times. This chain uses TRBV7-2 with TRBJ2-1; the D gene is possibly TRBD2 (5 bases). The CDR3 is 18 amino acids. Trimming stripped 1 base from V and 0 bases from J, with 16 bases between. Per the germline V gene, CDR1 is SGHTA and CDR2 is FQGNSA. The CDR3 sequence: CASSLVSGLSSSYNEQFF. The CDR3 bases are TGTGCCAGCAGCTTAGTTTCGGGGTTGAGTAGCTCCTACAATGAGCAGTTCTTC.

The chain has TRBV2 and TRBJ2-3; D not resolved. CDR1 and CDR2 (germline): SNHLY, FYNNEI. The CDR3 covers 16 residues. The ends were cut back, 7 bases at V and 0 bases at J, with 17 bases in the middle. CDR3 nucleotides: TGTGCCAGCATCTTAAGGGCGGCTACTAGCACAGATACGCAGTATTTT. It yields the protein CASILRAATSTDTQYF.

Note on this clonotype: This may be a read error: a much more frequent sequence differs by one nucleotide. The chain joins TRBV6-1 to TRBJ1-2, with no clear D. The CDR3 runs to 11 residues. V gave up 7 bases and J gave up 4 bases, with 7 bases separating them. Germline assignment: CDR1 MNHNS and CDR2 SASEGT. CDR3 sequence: CASNSGYGYTF. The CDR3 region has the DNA TGTGCCAGCAATTCAGGCTATGGCTACACCTTC.

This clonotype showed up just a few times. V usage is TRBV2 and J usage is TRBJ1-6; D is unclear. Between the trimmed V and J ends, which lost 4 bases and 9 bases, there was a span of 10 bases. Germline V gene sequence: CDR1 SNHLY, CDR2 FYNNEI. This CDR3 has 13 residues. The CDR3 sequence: CASSVVVGSPLHF. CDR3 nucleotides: TGTGCCAGCAGTGTCGTCGTGGGTTCACCCCTCCACTTT.

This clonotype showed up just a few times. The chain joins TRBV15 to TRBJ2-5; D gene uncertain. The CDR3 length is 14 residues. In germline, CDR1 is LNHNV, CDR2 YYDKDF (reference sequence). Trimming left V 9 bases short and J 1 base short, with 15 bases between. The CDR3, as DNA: TGTGCCACGTCTGACTCGACATTCCAAGAGACCCAGTACTTC. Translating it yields CATSDSTFQETQYF.

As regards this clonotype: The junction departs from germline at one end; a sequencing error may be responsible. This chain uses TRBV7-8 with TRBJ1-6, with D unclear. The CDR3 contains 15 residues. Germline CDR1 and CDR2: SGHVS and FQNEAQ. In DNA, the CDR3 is TGTGCCAGCAGCTTAGAAAGCCAGACCTATTCACCCCCCCACTTT. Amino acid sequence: CASSLESQTYSPPHF.

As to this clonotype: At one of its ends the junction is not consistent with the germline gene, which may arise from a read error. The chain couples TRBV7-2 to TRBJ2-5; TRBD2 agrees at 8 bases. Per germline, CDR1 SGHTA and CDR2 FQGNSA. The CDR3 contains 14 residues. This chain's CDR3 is CASGLELAEETQYF. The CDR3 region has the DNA TGTGCCAGCGGCTTAGAACTAGCGGAAGAGACCCAGTACTTC.

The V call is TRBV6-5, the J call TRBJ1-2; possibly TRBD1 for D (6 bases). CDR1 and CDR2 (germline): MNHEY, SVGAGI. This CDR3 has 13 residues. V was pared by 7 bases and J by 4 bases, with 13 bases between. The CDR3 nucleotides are TGTGCCAGCACCAGGGGAGTTCCCTATGGCTACACCTTC. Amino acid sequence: CASTRGVPYGYTF.

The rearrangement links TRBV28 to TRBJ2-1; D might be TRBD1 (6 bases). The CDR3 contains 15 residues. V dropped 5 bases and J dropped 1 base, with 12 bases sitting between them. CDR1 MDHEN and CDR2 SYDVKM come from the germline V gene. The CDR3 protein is CASSPPTGSYNEQFF. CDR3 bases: TGTGCCAGCAGTCCACCGACAGGTTCCTACAATGAGCAGTTCTTC.

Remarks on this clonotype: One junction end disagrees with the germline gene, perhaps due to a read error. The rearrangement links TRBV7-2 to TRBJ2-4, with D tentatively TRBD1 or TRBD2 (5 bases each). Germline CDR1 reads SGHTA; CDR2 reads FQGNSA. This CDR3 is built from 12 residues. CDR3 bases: TGTGCCAGCAGCGCCCGGGACGACATTCAGAACTTC. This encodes CASSARDDIQNF.

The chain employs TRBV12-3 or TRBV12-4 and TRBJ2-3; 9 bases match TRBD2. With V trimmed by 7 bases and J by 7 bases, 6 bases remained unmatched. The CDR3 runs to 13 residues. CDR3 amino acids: CASIPAGGHTQYF. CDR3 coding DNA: TGTGCCAGCATCCCGGCGGGGGGGCATACGCAGTATTTT.

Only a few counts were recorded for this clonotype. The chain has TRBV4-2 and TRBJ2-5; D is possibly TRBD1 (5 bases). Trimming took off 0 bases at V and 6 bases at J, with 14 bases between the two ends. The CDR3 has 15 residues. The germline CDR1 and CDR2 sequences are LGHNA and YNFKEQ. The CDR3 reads CASSQEMGREKTQYF. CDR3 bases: TGTGCCAGCAGCCAAGAAATGGGCAGGGAAAAGACCCAGTACTTC.

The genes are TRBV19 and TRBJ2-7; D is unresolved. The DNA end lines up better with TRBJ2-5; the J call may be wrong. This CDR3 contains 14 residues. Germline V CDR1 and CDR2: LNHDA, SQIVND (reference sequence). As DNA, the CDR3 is TGTGCCAGTAGTATAGTGGAAACACAAGAGACCCAGTACTTC. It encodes CASSIVETQETQYF.

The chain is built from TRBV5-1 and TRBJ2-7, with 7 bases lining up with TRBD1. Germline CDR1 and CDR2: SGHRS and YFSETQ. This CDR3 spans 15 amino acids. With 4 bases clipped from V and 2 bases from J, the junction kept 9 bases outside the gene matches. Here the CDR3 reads CASSGLRQGPYEQYF. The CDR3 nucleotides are TGCGCCAGCAGCGGCCTAAGACAGGGCCCCTACGAGCAGTACTTC.

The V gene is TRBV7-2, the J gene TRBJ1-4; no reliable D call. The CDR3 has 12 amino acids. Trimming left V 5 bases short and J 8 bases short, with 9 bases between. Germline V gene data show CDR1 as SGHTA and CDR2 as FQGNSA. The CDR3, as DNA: TGTGCCAGCAGCCTCACGATGGAAAAACTGTTTTTT. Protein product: CASSLTMEKLFF.

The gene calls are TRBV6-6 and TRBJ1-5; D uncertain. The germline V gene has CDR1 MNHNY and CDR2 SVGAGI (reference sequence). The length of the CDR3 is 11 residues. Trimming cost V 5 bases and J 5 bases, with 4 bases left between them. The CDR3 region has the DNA TGTGCCAGCAGTGTCGATCAGCCCCAGCATTTT. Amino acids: CASSVDQPQHF.

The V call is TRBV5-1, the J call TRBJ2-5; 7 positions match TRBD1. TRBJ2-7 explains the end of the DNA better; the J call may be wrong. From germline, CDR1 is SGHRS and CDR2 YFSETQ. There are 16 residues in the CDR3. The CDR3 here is CASSLISGQVRYEQYF. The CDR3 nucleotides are TGCGCCAGCAGCTTGATCAGCGGACAGGTGAGATACGAGCAGTACTTC.